Listed here is a single T cell receptor beta chain. The source of the sample is a study of blood T cell repertoires in COVID-19. The wider study: The study drew acute and convalescent COVID-19 samples from the United States, Italy and Spain.

J was trimmed by 10 bases and V by 2 bases; bases with no gene match: 7. In germline, CDR1 is SGHAT, CDR2 FQNNGV. The CDR3 is 15 amino acids. Study processing details: Cell counts per sample came from amplifying reference gene primers. TCRdb's copy holds only in-frame clones and misses some; the assay was immunoSEQ multiplex PCR. That table is the source of V, J and clone size, and D and trimming were worked out from the DNA. The sample includes 80,000 to 100,000 clones, 70% to 90% of them seen just once. This clonotype was sampled from a man between 65 and 80 years old with acute or convalescent COVID-19. This chain uses TRBV11-2 with TRBJ1-6, with 8 bases matching TRBD1. Sequenced material: peripheral blood. The CDR3 DNA is TGTGCCAGCAGCTTACAGAGGACAGGGCTCTCACCCCTCCACTTT. Translated, it gives CASSLQRTGLSPLHF.